This T cell receptor beta chain was obtained from a study of T cells in localized non-small cell lung cancer. Findings and caveats of the study: A median of 57 of the top 100 tumor clones appeared in adjacent lung, which was paired and uninvolved. Clonality of T cells reached its maximum in uninvolved adjacent lung, surpassing tumor.

Profiled with immunoSEQ multiplex PCR; TCRdb holds only in-frame clones, not every one. The table has some 30,000 clones, 85% to 90% seen once. This CDR3 is built from 14 residues. The germline gives CDR1 LGHNT, CDR2 FRNRAP. On this clone: Its antigen is undetermined. Relative to the germline gene, one junction end is altered; a read error may explain this.

The material was peripheral blood, obtained before any cancer treatment. The clonotype was recovered from an older male donor with stage III lung adenocarcinoma. The rearrangement links TRBV12-5 to TRBJ2-1; possibly TRBD2 for D (5 bases). The CDR3 coding sequence is TGTGCTAGTGGATTGGACGGGAACTACAATGAGCAGTTCTTC. This sequence encodes CASGLDGNYNEQFF.